This T cell receptor beta chain was retrieved from a study of beta chain features in type 1 diabetes. The collection from each donor was one heparinised blood draw averaging roughly 100 mL. Broader study findings: Among patients with Type 1 diabetes, TCRB CDR3s were moderately but significantly shorter in every one of the four CD4+ subsets.

With respect to this clone: Its antigen is undetermined.

Germline V gene lookup returns CDR1 MDHEN and CDR2 SYDVKM. Trimming stripped 5 bases from V and 6 bases from J, with 17 bases between. The CDR3 is 14 residues long. Expressed TCRB transcripts were sequenced because the entire RNA isolate underwent reverse transcription. TCRdb keeps only in-frame clones here, not all; method: immunoSEQ multiplex PCR. This sample has a few hundred thousand clones, with approximately 15% found just once. The chain employs TRBV28 and TRBJ2-7; maybe TRBD1 (6 bases). The TCR originated in a woman between 18 and 29 years old with type 1 diabetes. Material for sequencing was naive CD4+ T cells from blood. CDR3 loop: CASSTPGHSAEQYF. DNA of the CDR3: TGTGCCAGCAGTACGCCGGGACATTCGGCCGAGCAGTACTTC.